Below are 25 T cell receptor beta chains sequenced from a single sample in a study of blood T cell repertoires in COVID-19. Sequencing was performed with immunoSEQ multiplex PCR; in TCRdb, only in-frame clones are kept and a portion is missing. The sample shows 89,000 or so clones, around 85% of them seen only once. The sequenced material came from peripheral blood. The receptors derive from a human donor in a cohort sampled during active COVID-19.

In its sample, this clone was seen once. This sequence joins TRBV13 and TRBJ2-6; 7 bases agree with TRBD2. From germline, CDR1 is PRHDT and CDR2 FYEKMQ (reference sequence). The V segment lost 5 bases and the J segment 0 bases; nucleotides outside the gene matches: 4. The CDR3 sequence is 16 residues long. The CDR3 sequence is CASSLGGDSGANVLTF. As DNA, the CDR3 is TGTGCCAGCAGCCTTGGGGGGGACTCTGGGGCCAACGTCCTGACTTTC.

The chain couples TRBV11-2 to TRBJ2-1; 12 bases are a match to TRBD2. Germline CDR1 is SGHAT and CDR2 is FQNNGV. The V gene end was trimmed by 5 bases and the J gene end by 8 bases; junction bases not matched to a gene: 7. The CDR3 sequence is 15 residues long. The CDR3 spells CASSSWTSGIDEQFF. Written as DNA, the CDR3 is TGTGCCAGCAGCAGTTGGACTAGCGGGATCGATGAGCAGTTCTTC.

The chain uses TRBV21-1 and TRBJ2-1; no DNA check was done on the table's D call, TRBD2. TRBV21-1 is given as a pseudogene. This CDR3 comprises 16 residues. In nucleotides, the CDR3 is TGTGCCAGCAGCCTCCGGGGGGCAGAGACCTACAATGAGCAGTTCTTC. Translating it yields CASSLRGAETYNEQFF.

The genes are TRBV7-2 and TRBJ2-3; 9 bases agree with TRBD2. J was trimmed by 4 bases and V by 2 bases; bases with no gene match: 7. The germline CDR1 and CDR2 sequences are SGHTA and FQGNSA. There are 16 residues in the CDR3. CDR3 DNA: TGTGCCAGCAGCTTAAGGCGGGGGGGCCAAGCAGATACGCAGTATTTT. It encodes CASSLRRGGQADTQYF.

V gene TRBV19 combines with J gene TRBJ1-1; D is undetermined. CDR3 length: 14 residues. Per the germline V gene, CDR1 is LNHDA and CDR2 is SQIVND (reference sequence). Trimming shortened V by 7 bases and J by 1 base, and 13 bases separated the two germline ends. CDR3 sequence reads: CASTPFGGNTEAFF. In DNA form, the CDR3 reads TGTGCCAGTACCCCTTTCGGAGGGAACACTGAAGCTTTCTTT.

This clone was recorded only once. The gene calls are TRBV10-3 and TRBJ2-2; 9 positions match TRBD2. The germline CDR1 and CDR2 sequences are ENHRY and SYGVKD. J was trimmed by 7 bases and V by 2 bases; bases with no gene match: 8. The CDR3 spans 16 residues. The CDR3, as DNA: TGTGCCATCAGTGAGACCGTGACTAGCGGAAACGGGGAGCTGTTTTTT. It is translated as CAISETVTSGNGELFF.

This clone was recorded once. The V and J genes are TRBV4-2 and TRBJ2-7; TRBD2 matches at 9 bases. After removal of 1 base from V and 3 bases from J, the junction contained 10 bases not matched to a gene. The CDR3 totals 17 residues. Germline V lookup: CDR1 LGHNA, CDR2 YNFKEQ. CDR3: CASSQGGLLAGDYEQYF. For the CDR3, the DNA is TGTGCCAGCAGCCAAGGCGGGTTATTAGCGGGAGACTACGAGCAGTACTTC.

J is TRBJ2-1 and V is TRBV27; the match to TRBD1 covers 7 bases. After removal of 5 bases from V and 5 bases from J, the junction contained 9 bases not matched to a gene. This CDR3 is 15 amino acids long. CDR1 MNHEY and CDR2 SMNVEV come from the germline V gene (reference sequence). CDR3 nucleotides: TGTGCCAGCAGTCTAACCGGGACAGCGAACAATGAGCAGTTCTTC. Encoded protein: CASSLTGTANNEQFF.

V is TRBV4-3 and J is TRBJ2-7, with 10 bases fitting TRBD2. The junction had 6 bases not matched to a gene; V was cut back by 1 base and J by 6 bases. The CDR3 consists of 15 residues. The germline V gene has CDR1 LGHNA and CDR2 YSLEER. CDR3 region: CASSQAGAGGGEQYF. The DNA for the CDR3 is TGCGCCAGCAGCCAAGCGGGAGCGGGGGGGGGCGAGCAGTACTTC.

CDR3 in amino acids: CASSRRLARELEETQYF. The CDR3 nucleotides read TGCGCCAGCAGTCGACGACTAGCACGTGAACTCGAAGAGACCCAGTACTTC. The chain joins TRBV4-1 to TRBJ2-5, with TRBD2 matching 7 bases. Germline V gives CDR1 MGHRA, CDR2 YSYEKL. Germline trimming cut 6 bases from V and 3 bases from J; bases unmatched to any gene: 16. This CDR3 is 17 amino acids long.

This clone turned up a few times. The chain links TRBV19 to TRBJ2-7; maybe TRBD1 (6 bases). V dropped 8 bases and J dropped 2 bases, with 16 bases sitting between them. CDR3 length equals 14 residues. CDR1 and CDR2 (germline): LNHDA, SQIVND (reference sequence). CDR3 protein: CASLYRESAYEQYF. The CDR3, as DNA: TGTGCCAGTTTATACAGGGAGTCTGCCTACGAGCAGTACTTC.

The gene calls are TRBV13 and TRBJ2-2, with D tentatively TRBD2 (6 bases). V was shortened by 1 base and J by 9 bases, with 12 bases between the two germline ends. This CDR3 is built from 14 residues. In germline, CDR1 is PRHDT, CDR2 FYEKMQ (reference sequence). The CDR3 sequence is CASSLEFSGRELFF. The CDR3 region has the DNA TGTGCCAGCAGCTTAGAATTCAGCGGGCGGGAGCTGTTTTTT.

The chain is built from TRBV7-3 and TRBJ1-6; 8 positions match TRBD1. The J segment lost 6 bases and the V segment lost 2 bases, leaving 0 bases of the junction unmatched. The germline gives CDR1 SGHTA, CDR2 FQGTGA. This CDR3 is 14 amino acids long. CDR3 sequence: CASSLQGANSPLHF. The DNA for the CDR3 is TGTGCCAGCAGCTTACAGGGGGCTAATTCACCCCTCCACTTT.

The chain recombines TRBV4-3 with TRBJ2-3; TRBD2 is a possible D gene (6 bases). Germline lookup yields CDR1 LGHNA and CDR2 YSLEER. The CDR3 consists of 13 residues. Trimming stripped 0 bases from V and 13 bases from J, with 14 bases between. The CDR3 spells CASSQDPGRGKYF. As DNA, the CDR3 is TGCGCCAGCAGCCAAGATCCCGGCCGCGGGAAGTATTTT.

The chain recombines TRBV7-7 with TRBJ2-5; 11 nucleotides line up with TRBD2. J lost 6 bases, V lost 6 bases, and 9 bases had no gene match. The germline gives CDR1 SSHAT, CDR2 FNYEAQ (reference sequence). The CDR3 has 15 amino acids. Here the CDR3 DNA reads TGTGCCAGCAGTCAACTAGCGGGAGAATCCCAGACCCAGTACTTC. Amino acid sequence: CASSQLAGESQTQYF.

The V and J genes are TRBV7-6 and TRBJ2-1; D ambiguous. Germline CDR1 reads SGHVS; CDR2 reads FNYEAQ. The V gene lost 0 bases and the J gene lost 6 bases, with 12 bases spanning the gap. The CDR3 runs 15 residues. The CDR3 loop reads CASSLAPRTPNEQFF. As DNA, the CDR3 is TGTGCCAGCAGCTTAGCGCCCCGTACTCCCAATGAGCAGTTCTTC.

This clone turned up a few times. The rearrangement joins TRBV7-3 to TRBJ2-1; 7 bases match TRBD2. V lost 5 bases to trimming and J lost 2 bases; unmatched junction nucleotides: 6. There are 15 residues in the CDR3. In germline, CDR1 is SGHTA, CDR2 FQGTGA. In nucleotides, the CDR3 is TGTGCCAGCAGCGTCAAGCGGGGCCCCTACAATGAGCAGTTCTTC. It is translated as CASSVKRGPYNEQFF.

The J gene is TRBJ2-7, the V gene TRBV6-2 or TRBV6-3, with TRBD1 identical over 9 bases. Germline V CDR1 and CDR2: MNHEY, SVGEGT. V shed 4 bases, J shed 1 base, and the junction held 5 bases outside the gene matches. CDR3 length: 15 residues. The CDR3, as DNA: TGTGCCAGCAGTTTTCCGGGACAGGGATCCTACGAGCAGTACTTC. Translation: CASSFPGQGSYEQYF.

CDR3 bases: TGTGCCAGCAGCCAGGGATTTTCCTATGGCTACACCTTC. Translation: CASSQGFSYGYTF. This chain links TRBV7-2 with TRBJ1-2; weak D call: TRBD1 (5 bases). V lost 5 bases to trimming and J lost 4 bases, with 11 bases between them. The CDR3 has 13 residues. The germline gives CDR1 SGHTA, CDR2 FQGNSA.

The chain employs TRBV11-2 and TRBJ1-3; perhaps TRBD1 as D (5 bases). The germline CDR1 and CDR2 sequences are SGHAT and FQNNGV. Trimming left V 3 bases short and J 8 bases short, with 17 bases between. The CDR3 is 15 amino acids. The DNA of the CDR3 is TGTGCCAGCAGCTTTGTCAGGGCCCGAGAAGACACCATATATTTT. Amino acids: CASSFVRAREDTIYF.

CDR3 region: CASTGGARTDTQYF. CDR3 nucleotide sequence: TGTGCCAGCACCGGGGGGGCCCGCACAGATACGCAGTATTTT. The V and J genes are TRBV9 and TRBJ2-3, with 8 bases that match TRBD2. The junction had 4 bases not matched to a gene; V was cut back by 6 bases and J by 1 base. This CDR3 has 14 residues. From germline, CDR1 is SGDLS and CDR2 YYNGEE.

This clone was seen a single time. The CDR3 DNA reads TGTGCCAGCAGCGTCGGACTAGCCCACGGGGAGACCCAGTACTTC. As protein: CASSVGLAHGETQYF. The V gene is TRBV11-2, the J gene TRBJ2-5; 8 positions agree with TRBD2. With 5 bases clipped from V and 5 bases from J, the junction kept 10 bases outside the gene matches. CDR1 and CDR2 (germline): SGHAT, FQNNGV. The CDR3 is 15 residues long.

The CDR3 DNA is TGTGCCAGCAGCTTAGGACGACAGGGCTACGAGCAGTACTTC. Amino acids: CASSLGRQGYEQYF. The chain has TRBV7-3 and TRBJ2-7, with 7 bases matching TRBD1. Germline loops: CDR1 SGHTA, CDR2 FQGTGA. The V gene end was trimmed by 2 bases and the J gene end by 3 bases; junction bases not matched to a gene: 4. The CDR3 contains 14 residues.

This rearrangement joins TRBV10-1 to TRBJ2-2, with TRBD2 matching over 10 bases. The CDR3 extends over 16 amino acids. Losses at the gene ends were 4 bases for V and 5 bases for J; bases not matched to a gene: 7. Germline V gene lookup returns CDR1 WNHNN and CDR2 SYGVQD (reference sequence). The CDR3: CASSGLAGEETGELFF. The DNA of the CDR3 is TGCGCCAGCAGTGGCCTAGCGGGAGAGGAGACCGGGGAGCTGTTTTTT.

V usage is TRBV28 and J usage is TRBJ1-1; D uncertain. Between the trimmed V and J ends, which lost 1 base and 1 base, there was a span of 7 bases. The CDR3 covers 14 residues. From germline, CDR1 is MDHEN and CDR2 SYDVKM. The chain's CDR3 is CASSLSGRNTEAFF. CDR3 DNA sequence: TGTGCCAGCAGTTTATCGGGGAGGAACACTGAAGCTTTCTTT.